These 20 T cell receptor beta chains originate from one sample sequenced in a study of blood T cells in healthy people across ages. The second PCR ran about 6 to 11 cycles with a sample-barcoded 5' primer and J-beta primers. Each CDR3 protein is one row after TCRdb ran MiXCR on the 5' RACE reads. The profile shows hundreds of thousands of distinct CDR3 sequences, roughly 20% of them singletons. Sequencing used blood. The receptors derive from a man between 65 and 85 years old in good health.

This chain uses TRBV29-1 with TRBJ2-5; TRBD1 is a possible D gene (6 bases). The DNA end is more similar to TRBJ2-7, so the J call may be wrong. The CDR3 covers 14 residues. CDR1 and CDR2 from the germline V gene are SQVTM and ANQGSEA. The CDR3 protein is CSVVVRGKSYEQYF. Written as DNA, the CDR3 is TGCAGCGTGGTGGTCAGGGGTAAATCCTACGAGCAGTACTTC.

This clonotype was seen more than once but under ten times. The chain employs TRBV12-3 or TRBV12-4 and TRBJ2-7, with 8 positions matching TRBD2. Unmatched junction bases numbered 10, after V lost 6 bases and J lost 3 bases. The CDR3 length is 15 residues. The DNA of the CDR3 is TGTGCCAGCAGCTCCCCCGGGACTAGTCTCTACGAGCAGTACTTC. Protein: CASSSPGTSLYEQYF.

CDR3 nucleotide sequence: TGTGCCAGCAGTTACCCCGGACAGGGTGGCACTGAAGCTTTCTTT. Its protein product is CASSYPGQGGTEAFF. The genes are TRBV6-6 and TRBJ1-1, with 8 positions matching TRBD1. The CDR3 covers 15 residues. Germline values: CDR1 MNHNY, CDR2 SVGAGI (reference sequence). With 2 bases clipped from V and 4 bases from J, the junction kept 6 bases outside the gene matches.

The CDR3 reads CASSESGSYNEQFF. Here the CDR3 DNA reads TGTGCCAGCAGTGAATCTGGCTCCTACAATGAGCAGTTCTTC. J is TRBJ2-1 and V is TRBV6-1; D remains unclear. CDR1 is MNHNS and CDR2 is SASEGT in the germline V gene. V lost 2 bases, J lost 0 bases, and 5 bases lay in between. The CDR3 has 14 residues.

V is TRBV2 and J is TRBJ2-3; D is uncertain. From germline, CDR1 is SNHLY and CDR2 FYNNEI. Trimming cost V 7 bases and J 1 base, with 9 bases left between them. The CDR3 totals 13 residues. The CDR3 sequence: CASIARRTDTQYF. CDR3 nucleotide sequence: TGTGCCAGCATCGCGAGACGCACAGATACGCAGTATTTT. The whole variable domain, filled in from reference TRBV2 and TRBJ2-3, reads EPEVTQTPSHQVTQMGQEVILRCVPISNHLYFYWYRQILGQKVEFLVSFYNNEISEKSEIFDDQFSVERPDGSNFTLKIRSTKLEDSAMYFCASIARRTDTQYFGPGTRLTVL.

About this clonotype: The junction departs from germline at one end; a sequencing error may be responsible. This chain joins TRBV19 and TRBJ2-5; a weak D match, TRBD2 (5 bases). This CDR3 is built from 14 residues. Per germline, CDR1 LNHDA and CDR2 SQIVND (reference sequence). The CDR3 protein is CASSIRTDDGTQYF. CDR3 sequence (DNA): TGCGCCAGTAGTATCCGGACTGATGACGGGACCCAGTACTTC. Variable domain in full (rest from reference TRBV19 and TRBJ2-5): DGGITQSPKYLFRKEGQNVTLSCEQNLNHDAMYWYRQDPGQGLRLIYYSQIVNDFQKGDIAEGYSVSREKKESFPLTVTSAQKNPTAFYLCASSIRTDDGTQYFGPGTRLLVL.

This sequence joins TRBV9 and TRBJ1-4; D is ambiguous. V shed 3 bases and J shed 8 bases, with 14 bases lying between them. The germline V gene has CDR1 SGDLS and CDR2 YYNGEE. The CDR3 is made up of 14 amino acids. CDR3 nucleotides: TGTGCCAGCAGCGCCAATCCTTTACGCGAAAAACTGTTTTTT. Protein: CASSANPLREKLFF.

This clonotype was seen many times. The CDR3 reads CSARRYNEQFF. In nucleotides, the CDR3 is TGCAGTGCTAGACGCTACAATGAGCAGTTCTTC. The chain employs TRBV20-1 and TRBJ2-1; D uncertain. Germline loops: CDR1 DFQATT, CDR2 SNEGSKA (reference sequence). This CDR3 spans 11 amino acids. Trimming took off 2 bases at V and 3 bases at J, with 2 bases between the two ends.

The rearrangement joins TRBV6-1 to TRBJ1-6; D gene ambiguous. Trimming removed 7 bases at V and 9 bases at J, with 13 bases between. The CDR3 length is 13 residues. Per the germline V gene, CDR1 is MNHNS and CDR2 is SASEGT. CDR3 nucleotide sequence: TGTGCCAGCAACCGCGGGGTGCGTTCACCCCTCCACTTT. Protein product: CASNRGVRSPLHF.

V usage is TRBV5-1 and J usage is TRBJ2-1; 12 bases map to TRBD2. CDR3 length: 16 residues. The J segment lost 4 bases and the V segment lost 4 bases, leaving 6 bases of the junction unmatched. Germline values: CDR1 SGHRS, CDR2 YFSETQ. The CDR3 coding sequence is TGCGCCAGCAGCGATAAGACTAGCGGGGGATACAATGAGCAGTTCTTC. This gives the protein CASSDKTSGGYNEQFF.

This chain links TRBV6-5 with TRBJ1-6; D is perhaps TRBD1 (6 bases). The germline CDR1 and CDR2 sequences are MNHEY and SVGAGI. Trimming shortened V by 2 bases and J by 9 bases, and 14 bases separated the two germline ends. The CDR3 has 15 residues. The CDR3 region is CASSYEQGGGSPLHF. CDR3 in DNA: TGTGCCAGCAGTTACGAACAGGGAGGAGGTTCACCCCTCCACTTT.

The chain uses TRBV11-2 and TRBJ2-1; D perhaps matches TRBD1 (6 bases). The assigned J gene may be wrong: the sequence end matches TRBJ2-5 better. The CDR3 spans 14 residues. CDR1 and CDR2 (germline): SGHAT, FQNNGV. The CDR3 nucleotides read TGTGCCAGCAAAAAACAGGGCATGGGAGAGACCCAGTACTTC. This encodes CASKKQGMGETQYF.

This chain links TRBV7-2 with TRBJ1-4, with D unclear. CDR3 size: 15 residues. The germline gives CDR1 SGHTA, CDR2 FQGNSA. The V and J ends lost 0 bases and 7 bases respectively, with 12 bases between them. The CDR3 protein is CASSLAGRGSEKLFF. The CDR3 coding sequence is TGTGCCAGCAGCTTAGCGGGCAGAGGAAGTGAAAAACTGTTTTTT.

The chain employs TRBV29-1 and TRBJ2-7; D might be TRBD1 (5 bases). Germline CDR1 is SQVTM and CDR2 is ANQGSEA. V was clipped by 6 bases and J by 4 bases, with 16 bases between them. This CDR3 has 13 amino acids. This CDR3 reads CSVSRGREYEQYF. The CDR3 DNA is TGCAGCGTCTCAAGGGGTAGGGAATACGAGCAGTACTTC.

This chain connects TRBV12-3 or TRBV12-4 to TRBJ2-2; 12 bases are shared with TRBD2. The ends lost 5 bases at V and 4 bases at J; junction bases unmatched: 11. This CDR3 region has 18 residues. CDR3 in DNA: TGTGCCAGCAGTAGAACCTCTCCGGGACTAGCGGGCACCGGGGAGCTGTTTTTT. Its protein is CASSRTSPGLAGTGELFF.

This clonotype has more than one count but fewer than ten. The chain carries TRBV20-1 and TRBJ2-6; 8 positions agree with TRBD2. This CDR3 comprises 15 residues. V lost 5 bases, J lost 4 bases, and 7 bases stayed unmatched. Per the germline V gene, CDR1 is DFQATT and CDR2 is SNEGSKA (reference sequence). The CDR3 loop reads CSAQPGGSGANVLTF. The CDR3 DNA sequence: TGCAGTGCTCAACCGGGGGGGTCGGGGGCCAACGTCCTGACTTTC.

The chain is built from TRBV6-1 and TRBJ1-5; no reliable D call. Germline V lookup: CDR1 MNHNS, CDR2 SASEGT. The CDR3 has 15 residues. Trimming pared 5 bases from V and 5 bases from J, leaving 16 bases between. CDR3 sequence (DNA): TGTGCCAGCAGTACCAGGCACGGGGAGGATCAGCCCCAGCATTTT. This codes for CASSTRHGEDQPQHF.

Only a few counts were recorded for this clonotype. The chain combines TRBV20-1 with TRBJ2-4; 10 bases are shared with TRBD2. From germline, CDR1 is DFQATT and CDR2 SNEGSKA (reference sequence). The length of the CDR3 is 14 residues. Germline trimming cut 1 base from V and 7 bases from J; bases unmatched to any gene: 4. CDR3 in amino acids: CSARGGSGRNIQYF. CDR3 bases: TGCAGTGCTAGAGGTGGTAGCGGGAGGAACATTCAGTACTTC.

The V call is TRBV5-1, the J call TRBJ1-3; 8 bases fit TRBD1. V lost 4 bases and J lost 0; bases outside the gene matches: 12. Germline V CDR1 and CDR2: SGHRS, YFSETQ. This CDR3 spans 18 amino acids. Here the CDR3 DNA reads TGCGCCAGCAGCCCGAGGACAGGGCCCTTAAACTCTGGAAACACCATATATTTT. The encoded protein is CASSPRTGPLNSGNTIYF. The whole variable domain, filled in from reference TRBV5-1 and TRBJ1-3, reads KAGVTQTPRYLIKTRGQQVTLSCSPISGHRSVSWYQQTPGQGLQFLFEYFSETQRNKGNFPGRFSGRQFSNSRSEMNVSTLELGDSALYLCASSPRTGPLNSGNTIYFGEGSWLTVV.

Many counts were recorded for this clonotype. A read error may account for a junction end that differs from germline. V is TRBV7-7 and J is TRBJ2-5; D assignment may be TRBD1 or TRBD2 (5 bases each). The CDR3 is made up of 15 amino acids. Germline loops: CDR1 SSHAT, CDR2 FNYEAQ (reference sequence). The CDR3 region is CASSRTGTLKETQYF. The CDR3 DNA is TGTGCTAGCAGCCGCACCGGGACGCTTAAAGAGACCCAGTACTTC.